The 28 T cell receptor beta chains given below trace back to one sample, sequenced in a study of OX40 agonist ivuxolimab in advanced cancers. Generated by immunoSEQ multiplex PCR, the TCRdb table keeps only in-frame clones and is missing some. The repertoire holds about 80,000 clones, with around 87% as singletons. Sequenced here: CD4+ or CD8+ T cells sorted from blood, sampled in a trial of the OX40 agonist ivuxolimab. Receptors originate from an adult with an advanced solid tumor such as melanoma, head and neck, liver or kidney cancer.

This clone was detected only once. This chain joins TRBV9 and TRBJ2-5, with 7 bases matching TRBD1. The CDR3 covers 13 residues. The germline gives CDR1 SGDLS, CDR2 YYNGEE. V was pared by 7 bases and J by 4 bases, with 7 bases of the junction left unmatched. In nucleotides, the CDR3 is TGTGCCAGCTCGAGGGGGCAAGGAGAGACCCAGTACTTC. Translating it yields CASSRGQGETQYF.

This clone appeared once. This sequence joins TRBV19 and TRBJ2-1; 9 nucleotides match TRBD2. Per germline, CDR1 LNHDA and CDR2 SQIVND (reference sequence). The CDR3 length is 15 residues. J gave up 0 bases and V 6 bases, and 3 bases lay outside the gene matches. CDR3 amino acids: CASRLAGTSYNEQFF. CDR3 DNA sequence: TGTGCCAGTAGGCTAGCGGGAACCTCCTACAATGAGCAGTTCTTC.

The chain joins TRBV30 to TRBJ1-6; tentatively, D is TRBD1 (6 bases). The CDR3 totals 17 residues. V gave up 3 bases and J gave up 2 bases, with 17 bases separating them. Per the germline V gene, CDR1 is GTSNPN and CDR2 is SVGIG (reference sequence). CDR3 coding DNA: TGTGCCTGGAGATCCTGGGAAGGGGGACCCTATAATTCACCCCTCCACTTT. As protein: CAWRSWEGGPYNSPLHF.

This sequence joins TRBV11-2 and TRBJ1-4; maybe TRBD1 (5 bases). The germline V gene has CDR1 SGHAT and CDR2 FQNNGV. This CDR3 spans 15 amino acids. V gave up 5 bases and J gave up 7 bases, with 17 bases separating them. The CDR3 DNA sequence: TGTGCCAGCAGCGCCGGCGCAGGGCAGGCTGAAAAACTGTTTTTT. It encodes CASSAGAGQAEKLFF.

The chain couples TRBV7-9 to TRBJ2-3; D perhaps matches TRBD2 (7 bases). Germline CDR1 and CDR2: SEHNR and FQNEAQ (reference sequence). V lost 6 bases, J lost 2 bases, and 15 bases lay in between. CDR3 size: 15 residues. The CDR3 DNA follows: TGTGCCAGCAGGGAGAAGGGGGGGGCCACAGATACGCAGTATTTT. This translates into CASREKGGATDTQYF.

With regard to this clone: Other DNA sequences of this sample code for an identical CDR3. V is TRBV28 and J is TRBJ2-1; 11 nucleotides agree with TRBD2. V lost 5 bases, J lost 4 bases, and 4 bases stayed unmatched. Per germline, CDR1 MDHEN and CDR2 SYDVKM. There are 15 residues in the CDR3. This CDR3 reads CASSPGLADYNEQFF. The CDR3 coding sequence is TGTGCCAGCAGTCCGGGACTAGCGGATTACAATGAGCAGTTCTTC.

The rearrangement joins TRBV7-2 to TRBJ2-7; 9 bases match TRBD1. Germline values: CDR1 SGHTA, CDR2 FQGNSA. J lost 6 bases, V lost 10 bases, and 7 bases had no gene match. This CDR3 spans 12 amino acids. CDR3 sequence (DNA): TGTGCCACCACCGGGACAGGGCGCGAGCAGTACTTC. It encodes CATTGTGREQYF.

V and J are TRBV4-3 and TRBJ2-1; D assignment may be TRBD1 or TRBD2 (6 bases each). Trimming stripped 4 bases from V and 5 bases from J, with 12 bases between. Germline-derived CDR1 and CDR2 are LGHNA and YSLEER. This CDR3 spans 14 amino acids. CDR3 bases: TGCGCCAGCAGCCTAGAGGGGGGAAACAATGAGCAGTTCTTC. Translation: CASSLEGGNNEQFF.

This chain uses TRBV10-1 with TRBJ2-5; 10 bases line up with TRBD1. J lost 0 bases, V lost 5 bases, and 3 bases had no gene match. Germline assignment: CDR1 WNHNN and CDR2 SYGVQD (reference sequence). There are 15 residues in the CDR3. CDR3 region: CASSWGQGNQETQYF. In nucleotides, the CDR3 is TGCGCCAGCAGTTGGGGACAGGGGAACCAAGAGACCCAGTACTTC.

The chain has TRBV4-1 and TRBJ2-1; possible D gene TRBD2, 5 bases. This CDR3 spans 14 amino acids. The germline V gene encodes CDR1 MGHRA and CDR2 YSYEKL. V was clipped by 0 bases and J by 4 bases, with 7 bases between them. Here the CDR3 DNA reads TGCGCCAGCAGCCAAGATGCGGGTTACAATGAGCAGTTCTTC. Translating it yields CASSQDAGYNEQFF.

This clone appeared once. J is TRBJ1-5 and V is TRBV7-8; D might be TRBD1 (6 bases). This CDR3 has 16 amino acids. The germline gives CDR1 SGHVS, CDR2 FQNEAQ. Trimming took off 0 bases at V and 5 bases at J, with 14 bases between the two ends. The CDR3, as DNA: TGTGCCAGCAGCTTAGCGGGACAAGGCCTATATCAGCCCCAGCATTTT. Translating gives CASSLAGQGLYQPQHF.

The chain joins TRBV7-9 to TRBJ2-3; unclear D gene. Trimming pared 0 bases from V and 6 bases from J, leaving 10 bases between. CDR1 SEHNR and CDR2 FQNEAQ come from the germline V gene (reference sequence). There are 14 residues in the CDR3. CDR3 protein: CASSLASSADTQYF. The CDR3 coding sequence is TGTGCCAGCAGCTTAGCGTCTAGTGCTGATACGCAGTATTTT.

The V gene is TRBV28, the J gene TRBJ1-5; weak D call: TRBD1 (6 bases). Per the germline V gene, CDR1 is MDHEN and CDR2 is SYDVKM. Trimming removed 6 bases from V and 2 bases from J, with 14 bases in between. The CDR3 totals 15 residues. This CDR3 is CASSTQGTRNQPQHF. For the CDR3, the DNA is TGTGCCAGCAGCACCCAGGGGACCCGCAATCAGCCCCAGCATTTT.

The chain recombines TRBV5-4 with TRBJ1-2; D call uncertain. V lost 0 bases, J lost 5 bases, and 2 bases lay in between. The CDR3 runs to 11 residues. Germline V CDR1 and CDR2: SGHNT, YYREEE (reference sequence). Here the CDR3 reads CASSLDYGYTF. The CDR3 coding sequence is TGTGCCAGCAGCTTGGATTATGGCTACACCTTC.

The CDR3 spells CASGTLSGMNTEAFF. DNA for the CDR3: TGCGCCAGCGGAACCTTGTCGGGAATGAACACTGAAGCTTTCTTT. The chain recombines TRBV4-3 with TRBJ1-1; D unresolved. V dropped 8 bases and J dropped 0 bases, with 16 bases sitting between them. This CDR3 contains 15 residues. Looked up from germline, CDR1 is LGHNA and CDR2 is YSLEER.

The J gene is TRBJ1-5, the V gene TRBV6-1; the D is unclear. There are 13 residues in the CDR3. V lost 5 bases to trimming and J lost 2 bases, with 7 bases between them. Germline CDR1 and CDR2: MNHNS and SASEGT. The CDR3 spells CASSSAGNQPQHF. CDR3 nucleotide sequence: TGTGCCAGCAGTTCGGCAGGCAATCAGCCCCAGCATTTT.

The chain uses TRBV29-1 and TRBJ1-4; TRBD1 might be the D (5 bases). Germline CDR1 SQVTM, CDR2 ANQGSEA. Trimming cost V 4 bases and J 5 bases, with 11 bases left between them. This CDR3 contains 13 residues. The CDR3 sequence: CSVVWTLNEKLFF. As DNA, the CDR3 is TGCAGCGTTGTTTGGACACTGAATGAAAAACTGTTTTTT.

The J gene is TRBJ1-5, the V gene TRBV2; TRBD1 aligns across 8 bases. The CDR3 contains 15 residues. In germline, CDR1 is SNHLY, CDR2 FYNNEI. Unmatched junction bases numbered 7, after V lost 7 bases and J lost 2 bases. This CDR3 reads CASILDREGNQPQHF. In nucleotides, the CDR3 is TGTGCCAGCATATTGGACAGGGAAGGCAATCAGCCCCAGCATTTT.

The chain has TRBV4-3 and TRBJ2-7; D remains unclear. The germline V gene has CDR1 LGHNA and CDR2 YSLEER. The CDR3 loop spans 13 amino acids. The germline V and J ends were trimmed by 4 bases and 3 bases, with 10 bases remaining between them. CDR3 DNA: TGCGCCAGCAGCCGCGAACTCGACTACGAGCAGTACTTC. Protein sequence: CASSRELDYEQYF.

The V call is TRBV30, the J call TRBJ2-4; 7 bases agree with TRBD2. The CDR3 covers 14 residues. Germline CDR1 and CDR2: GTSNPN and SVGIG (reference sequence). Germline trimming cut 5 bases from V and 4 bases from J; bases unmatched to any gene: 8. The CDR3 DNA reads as TGTGCCTGGGGGGAGGGCAGGGTAAAAAACATTCAGTACTTC. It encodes CAWGEGRVKNIQYF.

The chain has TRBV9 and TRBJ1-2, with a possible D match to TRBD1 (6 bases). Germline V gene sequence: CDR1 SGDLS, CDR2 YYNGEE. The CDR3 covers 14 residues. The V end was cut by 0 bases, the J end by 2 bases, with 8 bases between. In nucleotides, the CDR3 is TGTGCCAGCAGCGTAGAGGACAGCAACTATGGCTACACCTTC. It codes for CASSVEDSNYGYTF.

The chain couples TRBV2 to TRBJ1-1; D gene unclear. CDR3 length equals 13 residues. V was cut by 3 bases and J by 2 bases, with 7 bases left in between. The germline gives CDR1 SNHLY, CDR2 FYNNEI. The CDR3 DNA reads TGTGCCAGCAGTGAGAGGGCAAACACTGAAGCTTTCTTT. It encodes CASSERANTEAFF.

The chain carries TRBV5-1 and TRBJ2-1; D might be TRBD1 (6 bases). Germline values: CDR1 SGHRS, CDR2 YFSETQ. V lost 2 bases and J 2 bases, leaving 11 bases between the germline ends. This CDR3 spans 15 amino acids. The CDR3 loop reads CASSLDRNAYNEQFF. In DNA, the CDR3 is TGCGCCAGCAGCTTAGACAGGAACGCCTACAATGAGCAGTTCTTC.

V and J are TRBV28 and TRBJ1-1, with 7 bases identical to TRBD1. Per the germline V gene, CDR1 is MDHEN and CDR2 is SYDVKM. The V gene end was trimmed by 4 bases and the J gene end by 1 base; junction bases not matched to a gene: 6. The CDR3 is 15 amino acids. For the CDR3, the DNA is TGTGCCAGCAGTTCGACAGGGACCGAGAACACTGAAGCTTTCTTT. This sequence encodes CASSSTGTENTEAFF. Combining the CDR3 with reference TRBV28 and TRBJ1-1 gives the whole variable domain DVKVTQSSRYLVKRTGEKVFLECVQDMDHENMFWYRQDPGLGLRLIYFSYDVKMKEKGDIPEGYSVSREKKERFSLILESASTNQTSMYLCASSSTGTENTEAFFGQGTRLTVV.

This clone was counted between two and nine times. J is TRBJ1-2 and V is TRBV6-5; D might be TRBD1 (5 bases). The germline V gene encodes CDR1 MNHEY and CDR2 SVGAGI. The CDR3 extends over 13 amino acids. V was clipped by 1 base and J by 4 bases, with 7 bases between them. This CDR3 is CASSYFGGYGYTF. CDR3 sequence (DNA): TGTGCCAGCAGTTACTTCGGGGGCTATGGCTACACCTTC.

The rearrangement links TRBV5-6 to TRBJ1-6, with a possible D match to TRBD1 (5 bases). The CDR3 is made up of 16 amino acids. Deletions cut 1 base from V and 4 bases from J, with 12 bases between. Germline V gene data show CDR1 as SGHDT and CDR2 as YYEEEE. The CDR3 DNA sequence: TGTGCCAGCAGCTTGTGGCAGGGAGGTTATAATTCACCCCTCCACTTT. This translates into CASSLWQGGYNSPLHF.

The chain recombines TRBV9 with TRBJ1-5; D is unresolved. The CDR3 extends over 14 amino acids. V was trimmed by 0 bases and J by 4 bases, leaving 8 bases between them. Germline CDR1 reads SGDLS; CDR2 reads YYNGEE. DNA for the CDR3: TGTGCCAGCAGCGTAGGAAACGGGAATCAGCCCCAGCATTTT. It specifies CASSVGNGNQPQHF. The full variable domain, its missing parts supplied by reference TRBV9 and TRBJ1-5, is DSGVTQTPKHLITATGQRVTLRCSPRSGDLSVYWYQQSLDQGLQFLIQYYNGEERAKGNILERFSAQQFPDLHSELNLSSLELGDSALYFCASSVGNGNQPQHFGDGTRLSIL.

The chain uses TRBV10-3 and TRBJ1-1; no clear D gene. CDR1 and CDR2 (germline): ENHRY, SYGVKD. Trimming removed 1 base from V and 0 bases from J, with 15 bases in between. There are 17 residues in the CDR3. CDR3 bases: TGTGCCATCAGTGAGTTCGGGGTCAGGAGCCTGAACACTGAAGCTTTCTTT. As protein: CAISEFGVRSLNTEAFF.